Reported below is one TCR beta chain. Its antigen is not yet known. No per-base quality is available; no much larger clone lies one base away. Its CDR3 holds 13 amino acids, cysteine through phenylalanine. Only CDR3 DNA is held: 39 bases, read in frame from base 1. Germline trimming: 6 bases from V, 5 bases from J; junction bases outside gene matches: 9. CDR1 SQVTM and CDR2 ANQGSEA are derived from the germline V gene. Using the deep immunoSEQ assay, multiplex PCR amplified TCR CDR3 regions from genomic DNA. For each cell subset, the extracted genomic DNA was distributed evenly across all wells of several immunoSEQ 96-well plates, and each plate served as one replicate. Each replicate PCR for sorted subsets received approximately 220 ng genomic DNA, equal to some 32,000 T cell genomes. The purified libraries were quantified using a Qubit 3.0 fluorometer, sized with a Bioanalyzer 2100, and then quantified again using the KAPA Library Quantification kit. Every immunoSEQ 96-well plate was sequenced on a separate single-read 150-cycle Illumina NextSeq 550 flow cell. The study's processing was this. The immunoSEQ output contained only junctional sequences without quality scores, so filtering could not match that applied to full-length reads. Sequences were annotated with PyIR, a Python wrapper for IgBLAST v1.9, using IMGT germline references to assign V/J genes and CDR3. Reads were filtered out if the reads had weak V/J assignments (E-value above 1e-6), no CDR3, stop codons, out-of-frame junctions, or ambiguous translated residues. V3J clonotypes were defined as sequences sharing the same inferred V gene, J gene, and CDR3 amino acid sequence. Percentage overlap between repertoires was calculated by dividing the number of shared unique clonotypes by the size of the smaller repertoire. Richness of each repertoire was evaluated using RTK rarefaction, the Chao1 estimator, and Recon v2.1 estimates of unobserved clonotypes. Generation probabilities for all TCRbeta clonotypes obtained by the gDNA method from a handful of donors were computed using OLGA. TCRdb carries this immuneACCESS record with in-frame sequences only. Its versions omit some clonotypes, under half of them owing to an unresolved V gene in the studies checked, with the rest unexplained. The V and J calls and the clone size are those of that table, but D and trimming were determined from the DNA. Recorded for this sample are about 1.5 million clones; nearly 99% of them occurred a single time. Roughly 0.45% of the sample is taken by the ten largest.

The data were taken from a study of shared clonotypes between healthy human individuals (dated by TCRdb to the early 2020s). Study-level background: A couple of women and a few men aged 18 to 49 years were included in the cohort. For each donor, CD4 naive and CD4 memory were each run on three plates, CD8 naive on two plates, and CD8 memory on one plate. Blood TCR repertoires of five healthy adults were deeply sequenced to estimate repertoire size and the extent of clonotype sharing between individuals. To increase sequencing depth and limit assay-specific biases, TCR repertoire library preparation and sequencing were carried out by different laboratories using diverse techniques. Each donor's leukapheresis produced roughly between roughly 0.94 and 9.5 billion PBMCs.

Broader findings and caveats from the paper: Rarefaction of sorted-subset datasets indicated incomplete sequencing despite the large sequencing depth. Larger estimated clonotype richness was generally found for naive subsets than for memory subsets. The genetic and exposure-history diversity represented was limited by the small number of donors. Sampling was limited to blood, and TCR repertoires in tissue likely differ from TCR repertoires in blood. Pairwise subsampling led to the expectation that sequencing depth would affect the degree of clonotype sharing among donors. Higher generation probabilities were observed for clonotypes shared by all four sorted-subset donors than for non-shared clonotypes. When four donors were compared, the shared fraction of clonotypes was 5% to 6.5% for naive CD4, about 4% for naive CD8, roughly 2.5% for memory CD4, and 0.4% for memory CD8.

Donors were healthy HIV-negative adults with no recently reported acute infections or vaccinations. Every donor was a Caucasian adult living in Nashville, Tennessee, USA. CD4+ T cells were enriched by magnetic negative selection, after which naive cells were positively selected on CD45RA and the negative fraction was taken as the memory subset. Blood was obtained by leukapheresis, after which PBMCs were separated by Ficoll-Histopaque density gradient centrifugation and cryopreserved in liquid nitrogen vapor phase. Analytical flow cytometry was used to check the purity and quantity of each magnetically sorted T cell population. Genomic DNA was isolated from every sorted fraction and measured by UV absorbance on a Nanodrop 2000c.

The sequenced material came from naive CD4+ T cells sorted from blood. Per the publication, the cell subset or site label means: CD45RA+ positively selected. Recombination joined TRBV29-1 with TRBJ2-5; TRBD1 lines up with 7 middle nucleotides. The clonotype originates from a man younger than 45 in good health. The CDR3 protein is CSVRIGGEETQYF. The bases read TGCAGCGTGAGAATAGGGGGCGAGGAGACCCAGTACTTC.